Listed below are T cell receptor beta chains from one sample, sequenced in a study of blood T cell repertoires in COVID-19. Here immunoSEQ multiplex PCR was the method, and the copy in TCRdb shows in-frame clones only, minus some. This table has hundreds of thousands of clones, 87% appearing once. Sequencing input: peripheral blood. Receptors were obtained from a woman between 50 and 59 years old with COVID-19, enrolled during active disease. The CDR3 runs from the conserved cysteine through the conserved F or W. Fields, in order: V gene, J gene, D gene, clone size, CDR3 protein, CDR3 DNA. The D gene is left open where the match is weak. Not all rows give a size; the values are once, few, many and, for expanded clones, a class.

>TRBV4-1|TRBJ1-6|.|.
CASSQVQSLTPHF
TGCGCCAGCAGCCAAGTCCAATCTCTCACACCCCACTTT
>TRBV30|TRBJ1-5|TRBD1|few
CAWSVGGQGQPQHF
TGTGCCTGGAGTGTTGGGGGACAGGGTCAGCCCCAGCATTTT
>TRBV10-1|TRBJ1-1|TRBD1|.
CASKPKTGRNTEAFF
TGCGCCAGCAAACCTAAGACAGGGCGGAACACTGAAGCTTTCTTT
>TRBV30|TRBJ1-2|TRBD1|.
CAWSVGVGSGTGNYYGYTF
TGTGCCTGGAGTGTCGGGGTGGGGTCTGGGACAGGCAACTACTATGGCTACACCTTC
>TRBV18|TRBJ2-6|TRBD1|.
CASSPDRAGANVLTF
TGTGCCAGCTCACCAGACAGGGCTGGGGCCAACGTCCTGACTTTC
>TRBV7-8|TRBJ1-5|.|.
CASSLSEINQPQHF
TGTGCCAGCAGCTTATCCGAGATCAATCAGCCCCAGCATTTT
>TRBV5-1|TRBJ2-2|TRBD2|many
CASSLGLAGGHGELFF
TGCGCCAGCAGCTTGGGACTAGCGGGAGGTCACGGGGAGCTGTTTTTT
>TRBV6-4|TRBJ2-2|.|.
CASIPAAEGGDTGELFF
TGTGCCAGCATCCCCGCGGCGGAGGGGGGGGACACCGGGGAGCTGTTTTTT
>TRBV7-9|TRBJ1-4|TRBD1|once
CASSPGQGYEKLFF
TGTGCCAGCAGCCCGGGACAGGGCTATGAAAAACTGTTTTTT
>TRBV5-1|TRBJ1-4|.|.
CASSFDGEGEKLFF
TGCGCCAGCAGCTTTGACGGGGAGGGTGAAAAACTGTTTTTT